These 3 T cell receptor beta chains share one sample of origin, sequenced in a study of memory CD4+ T cells and cytomegalovirus serostatus (dated by TCRdb to between 2018 and 2020). A FACSAria II was used to sort memory CD4+ T cells, defined as single viable CD3+CD4+CD8-CD45RO+ cells. The method behind the library was the immunoSEQ multiplex PCR assay. Entries here come from immuneACCESS through TCRdb and include only in-frame sequences with V and J called. Some clones fail to appear in such tables; in the studies checked, an unresolved V gene covers under half of the shortfall, and the cause of the remainder is unknown. The sample table shows tens of thousands of clones, and around three quarters are seen once. The ten most abundant clones make up 1.1% of the sample. Sequencing was done on a sample of memory CD4+ T cells from blood. These receptor sequences come from an adult in good health and CMV-seronegative.

The CDR3 DNA reads TGCGCCAGCAGCTTGTTTGGCAGGAACACTGAAGCTTTCTTT. Residues: CASSLFGRNTEAFF. This rearrangement joins TRBV5-1 to TRBJ1-1; D not certain. This CDR3 contains 14 residues. Trimming removed 1 base at V and 1 base at J, with 8 bases between. The V gene's germline CDR1 is SGHRS and CDR2 YFSETQ. Using reference TRBV5-1 and TRBJ1-1 for the parts outside the CDR3, the full variable domain is KAGVTQTPRYLIKTRGQQVTLSCSPISGHRSVSWYQQTPGQGLQFLFEYFSETQRNKGNFPGRFSGRQFSNSRSEMNVSTLELGDSALYLCASSLFGRNTEAFFGQGTRLTVV.

This clone showed up just a few times. The rearrangement links TRBV30 to TRBJ1-1; no reliable D call. The CDR3 loop spans 12 amino acids. The germline V and J ends were trimmed by 2 bases and 6 bases, with 10 bases remaining between them. Germline values: CDR1 GTSNPN, CDR2 SVGIG (reference sequence). CDR3 sequence (DNA): TGTGCCTGGAGTTATGGCACCCCTGAAGCTTTCTTT. Protein sequence: CAWSYGTPEAFF.

The DNA of the CDR3 is TGTGCCAGCGTGGGGCAGGGCGCCGGGGAGCTGTTTTTT. Its translation: CASVGQGAGELFF. The J gene is TRBJ2-2, the V gene TRBV25-1; D might be TRBD1 (5 bases). Germline V lookup: CDR1 MGHDK, CDR2 SYGVNS. This CDR3 has 13 residues. V lost 8 bases to trimming and J lost 6 bases, with 13 bases between them.